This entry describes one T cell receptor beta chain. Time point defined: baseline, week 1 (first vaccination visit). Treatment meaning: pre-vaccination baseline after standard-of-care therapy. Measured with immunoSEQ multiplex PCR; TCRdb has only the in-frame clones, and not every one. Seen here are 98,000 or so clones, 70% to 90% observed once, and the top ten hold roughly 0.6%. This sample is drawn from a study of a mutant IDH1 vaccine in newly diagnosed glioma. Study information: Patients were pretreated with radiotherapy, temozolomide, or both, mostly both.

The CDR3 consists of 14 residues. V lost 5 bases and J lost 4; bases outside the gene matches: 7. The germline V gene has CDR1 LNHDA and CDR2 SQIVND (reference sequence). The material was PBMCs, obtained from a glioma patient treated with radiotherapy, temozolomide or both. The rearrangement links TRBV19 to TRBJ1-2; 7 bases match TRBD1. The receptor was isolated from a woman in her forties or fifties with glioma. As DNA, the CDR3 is TGTGCCAGTAGTCTCCGGACAGGTGGCTATGGCTACACCTTC. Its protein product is CASSLRTGGYGYTF.